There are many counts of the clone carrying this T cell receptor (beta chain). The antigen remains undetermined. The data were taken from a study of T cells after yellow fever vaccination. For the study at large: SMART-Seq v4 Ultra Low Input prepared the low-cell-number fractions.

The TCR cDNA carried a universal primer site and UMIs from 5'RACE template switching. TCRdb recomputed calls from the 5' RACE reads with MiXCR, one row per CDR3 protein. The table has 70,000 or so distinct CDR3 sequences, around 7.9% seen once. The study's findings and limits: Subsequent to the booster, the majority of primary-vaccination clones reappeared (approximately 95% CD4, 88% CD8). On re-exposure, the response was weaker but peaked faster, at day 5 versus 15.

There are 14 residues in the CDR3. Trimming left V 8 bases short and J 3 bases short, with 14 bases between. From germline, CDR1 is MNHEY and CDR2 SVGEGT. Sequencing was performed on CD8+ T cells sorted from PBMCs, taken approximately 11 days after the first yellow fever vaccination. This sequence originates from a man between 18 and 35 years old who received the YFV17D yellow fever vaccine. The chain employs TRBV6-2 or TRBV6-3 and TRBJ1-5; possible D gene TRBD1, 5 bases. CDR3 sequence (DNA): TGTGCCAGCTCCTTGACAGCGTTCAATCAGCCCCAGCATTTT. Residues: CASSLTAFNQPQHF.